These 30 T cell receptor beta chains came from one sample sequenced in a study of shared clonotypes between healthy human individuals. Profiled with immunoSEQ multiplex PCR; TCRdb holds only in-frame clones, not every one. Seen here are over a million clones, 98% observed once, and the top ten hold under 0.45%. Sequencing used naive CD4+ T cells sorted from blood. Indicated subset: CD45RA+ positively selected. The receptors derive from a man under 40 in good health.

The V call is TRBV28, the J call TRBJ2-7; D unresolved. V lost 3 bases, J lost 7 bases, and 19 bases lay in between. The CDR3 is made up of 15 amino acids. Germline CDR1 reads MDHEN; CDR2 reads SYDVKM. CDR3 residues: CASSFLSLSSGEQYF. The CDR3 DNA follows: TGTGCCAGCAGTTTCTTAAGTCTCAGCTCGGGTGAGCAGTACTTC. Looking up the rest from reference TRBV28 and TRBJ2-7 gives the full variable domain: DVKVTQSSRYLVKRTGEKVFLECVQDMDHENMFWYRQDPGLGLRLIYFSYDVKMKEKGDIPEGYSVSREKKERFSLILESASTNQTSMYLCASSFLSLSSGEQYFGPGTRLTVT.

The CDR3 DNA follows: TGTGCCAGCAGGCTGTACCTTGGACAGGGGTCTTCTGAAGCTTTCTTT. This sequence encodes CASRLYLGQGSSEAFF. V usage is TRBV7-9 and J usage is TRBJ1-1, with TRBD1 identical over 9 bases. The CDR3 spans 16 residues. Germline V gene data show CDR1 as SEHNR and CDR2 as FQNEAQ (reference sequence). Losses at the gene ends were 6 bases for V and 6 bases for J; bases not matched to a gene: 14.

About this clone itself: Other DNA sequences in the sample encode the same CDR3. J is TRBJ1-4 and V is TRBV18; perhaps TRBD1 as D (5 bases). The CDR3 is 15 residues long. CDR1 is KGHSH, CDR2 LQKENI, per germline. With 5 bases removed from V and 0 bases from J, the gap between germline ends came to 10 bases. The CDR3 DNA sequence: TGTGCCAGCTCATTAACAGGCGCAACTAATGAAAAACTGTTTTTT. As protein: CASSLTGATNEKLFF.

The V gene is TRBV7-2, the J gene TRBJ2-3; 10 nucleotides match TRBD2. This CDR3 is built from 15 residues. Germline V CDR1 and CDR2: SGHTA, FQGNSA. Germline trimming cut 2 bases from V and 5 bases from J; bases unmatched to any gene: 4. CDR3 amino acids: CASSLSGRARDTQYF. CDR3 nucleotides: TGTGCCAGCAGCTTAAGCGGGAGGGCCAGAGATACGCAGTATTTT.

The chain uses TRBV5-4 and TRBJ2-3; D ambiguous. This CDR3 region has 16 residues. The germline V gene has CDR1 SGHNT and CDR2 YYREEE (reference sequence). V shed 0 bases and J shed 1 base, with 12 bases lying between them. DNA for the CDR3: TGTGCCAGCAGCTTGGCCCCACTCCTTGGCACAGATACGCAGTATTTT. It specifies CASSLAPLLGTDTQYF.

The CDR3 loop reads CASSFTGVGDEQFF. Written as DNA, the CDR3 is TGCGCCAGCAGCTTCACAGGGGTCGGGGACGAGCAGTTCTTC. This chain links TRBV5-1 with TRBJ2-1; 7 positions agree with TRBD1. V gave up 2 bases and J gave up 10 bases; unmatched junction bases: 9. CDR1 and CDR2 from the germline V gene are SGHRS and YFSETQ. The CDR3 has 14 amino acids. Using reference TRBV5-1 and TRBJ2-1 for the parts outside the CDR3, the full variable domain is KAGVTQTPRYLIKTRGQQVTLSCSPISGHRSVSWYQQTPGQGLQFLFEYFSETQRNKGNFPGRFSGRQFSNSRSEMNVSTLELGDSALYLCASSFTGVGDEQFFGPGTRLTVL.

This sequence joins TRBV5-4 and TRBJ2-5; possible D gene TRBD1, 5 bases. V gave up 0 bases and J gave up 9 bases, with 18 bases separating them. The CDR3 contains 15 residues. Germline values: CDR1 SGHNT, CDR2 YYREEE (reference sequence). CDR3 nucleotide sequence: TGTGCCAGCAGCTTGGAATCGGACGGACCCAGGGCCCAGTACTTC. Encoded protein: CASSLESDGPRAQYF.

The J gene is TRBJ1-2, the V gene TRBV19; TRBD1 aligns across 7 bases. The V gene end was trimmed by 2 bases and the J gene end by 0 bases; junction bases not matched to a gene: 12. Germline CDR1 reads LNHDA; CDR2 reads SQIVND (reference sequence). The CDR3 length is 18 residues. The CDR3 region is CASSIIFGTDTSNYGYTF. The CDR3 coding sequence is TGTGCCAGTAGTATAATCTTTGGGACAGACACCTCTAACTATGGCTACACCTTC. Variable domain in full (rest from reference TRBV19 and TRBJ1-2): DGGITQSPKYLFRKEGQNVTLSCEQNLNHDAMYWYRQDPGQGLRLIYYSQIVNDFQKGDIAEGYSVSREKKESFPLTVTSAQKNPTAFYLCASSIIFGTDTSNYGYTFGSGTRLTVV.

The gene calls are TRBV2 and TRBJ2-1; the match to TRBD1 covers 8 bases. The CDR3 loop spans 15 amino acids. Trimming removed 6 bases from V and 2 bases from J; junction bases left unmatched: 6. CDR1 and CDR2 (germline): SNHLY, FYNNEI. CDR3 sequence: CASRDRGSPYNEQFF. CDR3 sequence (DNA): TGTGCCAGCAGAGACAGGGGTAGCCCCTACAATGAGCAGTTCTTC.

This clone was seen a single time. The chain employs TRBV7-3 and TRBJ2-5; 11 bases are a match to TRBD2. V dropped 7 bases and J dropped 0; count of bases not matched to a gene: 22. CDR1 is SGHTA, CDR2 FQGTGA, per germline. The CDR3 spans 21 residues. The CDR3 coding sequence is TGTGCCAGCACCCAACCTCGGTCCAAGGCACTAGCGGGGGACAACCAAGAGACCCAGTACTTC. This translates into CASTQPRSKALAGDNQETQYF.

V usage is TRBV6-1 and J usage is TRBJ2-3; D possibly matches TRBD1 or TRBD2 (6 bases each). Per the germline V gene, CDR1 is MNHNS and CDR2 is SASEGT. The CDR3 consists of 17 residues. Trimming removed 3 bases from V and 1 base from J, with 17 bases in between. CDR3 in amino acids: CASSDETGQRGTDTQYF. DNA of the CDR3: TGTGCCAGCAGTGACGAGACAGGCCAGCGGGGCACAGATACGCAGTATTTT.

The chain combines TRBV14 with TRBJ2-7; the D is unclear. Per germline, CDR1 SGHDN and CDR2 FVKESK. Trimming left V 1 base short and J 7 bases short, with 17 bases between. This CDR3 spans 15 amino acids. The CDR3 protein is CASSQGRHTHLEQYF. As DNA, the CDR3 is TGTGCCAGCAGCCAAGGACGTCACACACATCTAGAGCAGTACTTC. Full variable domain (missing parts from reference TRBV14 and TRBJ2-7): EAGVTQFPSHSVIEKGQTVTLRCDPISGHDNLYWYRRVMGKEIKFLLHFVKESKQDESGMPNNRFLAERTGGTYSTLKVQPAELEDSGVYFCASSQGRHTHLEQYFGPGTRLTVT.

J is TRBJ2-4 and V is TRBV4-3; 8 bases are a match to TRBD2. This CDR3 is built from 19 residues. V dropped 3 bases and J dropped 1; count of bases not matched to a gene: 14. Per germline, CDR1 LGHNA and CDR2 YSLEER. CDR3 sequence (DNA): TGCGCCAGCAGCCAGGAGGCTAGCGGGCTAGGGAGGGCCAAAAACATTCAGTACTTC. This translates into CASSQEASGLGRAKNIQYF.

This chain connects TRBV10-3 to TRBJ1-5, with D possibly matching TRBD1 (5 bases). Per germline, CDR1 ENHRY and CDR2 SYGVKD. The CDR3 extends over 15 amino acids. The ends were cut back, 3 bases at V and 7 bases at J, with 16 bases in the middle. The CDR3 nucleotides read TGTGCCATCAGTGAACCGGGACCCCCGGGCCAGCCCCAGCATTTT. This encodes CAISEPGPPGQPQHF.

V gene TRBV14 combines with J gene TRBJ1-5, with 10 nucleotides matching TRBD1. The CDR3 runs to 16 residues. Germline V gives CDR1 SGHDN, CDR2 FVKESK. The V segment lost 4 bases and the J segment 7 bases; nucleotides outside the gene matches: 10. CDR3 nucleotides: TGTGCCAGCAGCCTCGGACTAGGGACAGGGGAACAGCCCCAGCATTTT. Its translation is CASSLGLGTGEQPQHF.

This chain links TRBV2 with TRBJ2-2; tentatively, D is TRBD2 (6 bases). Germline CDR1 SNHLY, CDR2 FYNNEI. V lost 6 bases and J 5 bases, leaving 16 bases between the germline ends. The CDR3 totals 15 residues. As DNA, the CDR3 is TGTGCCAGCAGCGCTAGGGGTGGGAGGACCGGGGAGCTGTTTTTT. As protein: CASSARGGRTGELFF.

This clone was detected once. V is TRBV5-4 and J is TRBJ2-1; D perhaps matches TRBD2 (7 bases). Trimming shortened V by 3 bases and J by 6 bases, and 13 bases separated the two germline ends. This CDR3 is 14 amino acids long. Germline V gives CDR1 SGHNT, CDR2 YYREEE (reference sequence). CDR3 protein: CASSSKRGGNEQFF. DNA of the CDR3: TGTGCCAGCAGCTCCAAGAGGGGGGGCAATGAGCAGTTCTTC.

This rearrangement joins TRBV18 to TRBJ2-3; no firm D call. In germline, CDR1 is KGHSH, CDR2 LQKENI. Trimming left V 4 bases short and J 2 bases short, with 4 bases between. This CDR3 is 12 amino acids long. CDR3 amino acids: CASSLDTDTQYF. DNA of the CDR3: TGTGCCAGCTCACTCGACACAGATACGCAGTATTTT.

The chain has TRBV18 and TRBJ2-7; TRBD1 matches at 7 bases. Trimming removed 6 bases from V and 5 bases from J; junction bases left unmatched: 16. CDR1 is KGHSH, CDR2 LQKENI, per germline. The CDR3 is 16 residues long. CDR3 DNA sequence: TGTGCCAGCTCCCGAGAGCCAGGGGGTGTAAACCACGAGCAGTACTTC. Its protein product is CASSREPGGVNHEQYF.

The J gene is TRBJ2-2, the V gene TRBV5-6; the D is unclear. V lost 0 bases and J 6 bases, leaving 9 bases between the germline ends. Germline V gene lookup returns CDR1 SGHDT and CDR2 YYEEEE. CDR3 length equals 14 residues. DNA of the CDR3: TGTGCCAGCAGCTTGGTCACCTACCCCGGGGAGCTGTTTTTT. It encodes CASSLVTYPGELFF.

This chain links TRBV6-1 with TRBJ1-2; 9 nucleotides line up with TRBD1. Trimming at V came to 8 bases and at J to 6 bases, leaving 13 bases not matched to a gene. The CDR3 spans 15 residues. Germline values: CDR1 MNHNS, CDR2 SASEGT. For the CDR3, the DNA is TGTGCCAGCCGGAGACAGGGGGTTTCGACGGATGGCTACACCTTC. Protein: CASRRQGVSTDGYTF.

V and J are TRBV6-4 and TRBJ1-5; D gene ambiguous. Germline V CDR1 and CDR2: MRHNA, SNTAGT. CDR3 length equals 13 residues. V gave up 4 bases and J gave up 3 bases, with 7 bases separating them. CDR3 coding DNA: TGTGCCAGCAGTGCGGGTCTCAATCAGCCCCAGCATTTT. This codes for CASSAGLNQPQHF.

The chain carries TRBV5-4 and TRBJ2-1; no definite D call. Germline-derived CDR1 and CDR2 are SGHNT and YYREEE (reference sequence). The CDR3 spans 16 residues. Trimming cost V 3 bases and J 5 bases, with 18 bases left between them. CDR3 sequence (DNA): TGTGCCAGCAGCTCCCCCGATGGAAACATTAACAATGAGCAGTTCTTC. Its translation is CASSSPDGNINNEQFF.

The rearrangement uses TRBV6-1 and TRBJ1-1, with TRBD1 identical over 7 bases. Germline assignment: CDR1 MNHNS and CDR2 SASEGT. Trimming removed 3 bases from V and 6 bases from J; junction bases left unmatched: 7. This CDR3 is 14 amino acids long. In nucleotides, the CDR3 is TGTGCCAGCAGTGAGCCCGGGACAGCCTCTGAAGCTTTCTTT. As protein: CASSEPGTASEAFF.

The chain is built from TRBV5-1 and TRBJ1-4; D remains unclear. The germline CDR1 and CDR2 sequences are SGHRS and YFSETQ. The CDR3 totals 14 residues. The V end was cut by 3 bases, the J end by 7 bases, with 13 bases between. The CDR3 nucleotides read TGCGCCAGCAGCTCCTTTGGCTCTCCTGAAAAACTGTTTTTT. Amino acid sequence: CASSSFGSPEKLFF.

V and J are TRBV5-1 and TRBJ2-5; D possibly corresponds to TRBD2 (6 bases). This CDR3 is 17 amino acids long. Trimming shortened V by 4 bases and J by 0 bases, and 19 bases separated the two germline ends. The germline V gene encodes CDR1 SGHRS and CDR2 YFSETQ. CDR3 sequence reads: CASSPRGTSRYQETQYF. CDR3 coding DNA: TGCGCCAGCAGCCCGAGAGGAACTAGCCGGTACCAAGAGACCCAGTACTTC.

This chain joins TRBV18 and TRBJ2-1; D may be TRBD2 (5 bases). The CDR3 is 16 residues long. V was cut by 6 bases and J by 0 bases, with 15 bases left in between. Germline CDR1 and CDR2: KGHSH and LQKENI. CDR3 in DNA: TGTGCCAGCTCCCGGGAACTGTCGAGCTCCTACAATGAGCAGTTCTTC. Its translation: CASSRELSSSYNEQFF. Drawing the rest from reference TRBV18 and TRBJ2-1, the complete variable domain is NAGVMQNPRHLVRRRGQEARLRCSPMKGHSHVYWYRQLPEEGLKFMVYLQKENIIDESGMPKERFSAEFPKEGPSILRIQQVVRGDSAAYFCASSRELSSSYNEQFFGPGTRLTVL.

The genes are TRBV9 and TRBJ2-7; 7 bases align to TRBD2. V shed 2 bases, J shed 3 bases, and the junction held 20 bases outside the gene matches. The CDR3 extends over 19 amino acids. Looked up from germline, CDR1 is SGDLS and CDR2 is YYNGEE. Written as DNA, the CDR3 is TGTGCCAGCAGCGTCTGGAGGGACTATAGGCTTCGGGGCGTCTACGAGCAGTACTTC. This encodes CASSVWRDYRLRGVYEQYF.

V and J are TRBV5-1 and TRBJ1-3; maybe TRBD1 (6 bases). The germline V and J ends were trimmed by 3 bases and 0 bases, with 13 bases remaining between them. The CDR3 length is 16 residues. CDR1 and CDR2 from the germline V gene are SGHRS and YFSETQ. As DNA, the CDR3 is TGCGCCAGCAGCTATTCGGGGACACCCTCTGGAAACACCATATATTTT. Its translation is CASSYSGTPSGNTIYF. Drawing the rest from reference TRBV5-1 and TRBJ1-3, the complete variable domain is KAGVTQTPRYLIKTRGQQVTLSCSPISGHRSVSWYQQTPGQGLQFLFEYFSETQRNKGNFPGRFSGRQFSNSRSEMNVSTLELGDSALYLCASSYSGTPSGNTIYFGEGSWLTVV.

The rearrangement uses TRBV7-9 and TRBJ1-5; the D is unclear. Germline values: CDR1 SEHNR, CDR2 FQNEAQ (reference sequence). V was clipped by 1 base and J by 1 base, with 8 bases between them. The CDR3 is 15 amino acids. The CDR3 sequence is CASSLEDRSNQPQHF. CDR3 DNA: TGTGCCAGCAGCTTAGAGGACCGGAGCAATCAGCCCCAGCATTTT.